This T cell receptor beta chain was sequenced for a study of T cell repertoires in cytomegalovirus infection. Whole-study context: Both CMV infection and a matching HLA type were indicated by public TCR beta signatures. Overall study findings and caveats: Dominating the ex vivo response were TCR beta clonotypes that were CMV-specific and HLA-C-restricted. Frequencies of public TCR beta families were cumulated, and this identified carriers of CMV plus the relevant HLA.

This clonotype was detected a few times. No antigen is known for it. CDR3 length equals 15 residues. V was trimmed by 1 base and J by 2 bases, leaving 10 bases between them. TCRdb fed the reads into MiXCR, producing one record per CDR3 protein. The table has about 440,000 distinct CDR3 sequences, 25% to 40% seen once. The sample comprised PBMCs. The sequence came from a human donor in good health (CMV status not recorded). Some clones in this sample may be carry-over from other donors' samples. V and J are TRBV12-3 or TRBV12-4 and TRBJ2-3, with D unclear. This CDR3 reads CASSLEGKLTDTQYF. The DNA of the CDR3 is TGTGCCAGCAGTTTAGAGGGAAAACTCACAGATACGCAGTATTTT.